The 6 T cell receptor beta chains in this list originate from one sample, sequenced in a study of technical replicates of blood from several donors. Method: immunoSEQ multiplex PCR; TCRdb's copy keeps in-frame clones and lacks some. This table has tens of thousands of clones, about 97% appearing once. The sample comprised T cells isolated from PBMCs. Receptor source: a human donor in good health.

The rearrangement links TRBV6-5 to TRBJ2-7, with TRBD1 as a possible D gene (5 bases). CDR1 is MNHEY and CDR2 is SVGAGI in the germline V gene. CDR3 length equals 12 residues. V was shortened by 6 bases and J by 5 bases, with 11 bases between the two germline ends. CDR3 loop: CASRARVHEQYF. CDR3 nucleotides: TGTGCCAGCAGGGCCAGGGTCCACGAGCAGTACTTC.

The CDR3 nucleotides are TGTGCCAGCAGCTCAGGAGGTGAAGCTTTCTTT. Its protein product is CASSSGGEAFF. The V and J genes are TRBV7-3 and TRBJ1-1; D remains ambiguous. The CDR3 has 11 amino acids. Trimming took 4 bases from V and 7 from J, leaving 7 bases between them. The germline V gene encodes CDR1 SGHTA and CDR2 FQGTGA.

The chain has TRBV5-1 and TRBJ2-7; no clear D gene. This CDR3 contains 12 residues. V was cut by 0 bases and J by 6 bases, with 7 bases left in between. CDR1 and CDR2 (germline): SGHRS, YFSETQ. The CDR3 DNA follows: TGCGCCAGCAGCTTGGACAGTTTCGAGCAGTACTTC. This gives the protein CASSLDSFEQYF.

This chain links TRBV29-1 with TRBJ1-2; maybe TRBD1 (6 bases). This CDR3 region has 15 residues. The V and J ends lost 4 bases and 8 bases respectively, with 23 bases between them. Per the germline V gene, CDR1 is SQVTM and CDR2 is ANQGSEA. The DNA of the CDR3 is TGCAGCGTTGGGGCAACCGGGACATCTTTCTCAGGCTACACCTTC. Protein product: CSVGATGTSFSGYTF.

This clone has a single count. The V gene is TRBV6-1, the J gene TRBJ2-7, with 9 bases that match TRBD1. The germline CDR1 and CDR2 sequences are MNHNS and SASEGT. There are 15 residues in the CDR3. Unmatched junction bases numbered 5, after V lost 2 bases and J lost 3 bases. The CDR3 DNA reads TGTGCCAGCAGTGAATGGTCGGGACAGGGCTACGAGCAGTACTTC. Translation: CASSEWSGQGYEQYF.

In nucleotides, the CDR3 is TGTGCCAGCAGCTTAGAGCCTAGCGGGAGGGATACGCAGTATTTT. It codes for CASSLEPSGRDTQYF. V is TRBV7-8 and J is TRBJ2-3; 11 positions match TRBD2. The CDR3 is 15 amino acids. V trimming: 1 base; J trimming: 6 bases; junction bases outside the gene matches: 3. Germline loops: CDR1 SGHVS, CDR2 FQNEAQ. Full variable domain (remainder filled in from reference TRBV7-8 and TRBJ2-3): GAGVSQSPRYKVAKRGQDVALRCDPISGHVSLFWYQQALGQGPEFLTYFQNEAQLDKSGLPSDRFFAERPEGSVSTLKIQRTQQEDSAVYLCASSLEPSGRDTQYFGPGTRLTVL.